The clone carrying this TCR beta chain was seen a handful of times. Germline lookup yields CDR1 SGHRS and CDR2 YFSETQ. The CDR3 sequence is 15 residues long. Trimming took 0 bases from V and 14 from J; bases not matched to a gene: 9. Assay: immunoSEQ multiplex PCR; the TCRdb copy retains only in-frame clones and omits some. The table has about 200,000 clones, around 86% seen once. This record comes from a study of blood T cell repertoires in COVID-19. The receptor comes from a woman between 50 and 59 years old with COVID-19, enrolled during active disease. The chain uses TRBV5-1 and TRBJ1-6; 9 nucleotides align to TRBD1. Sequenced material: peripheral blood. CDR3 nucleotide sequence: TGCGCCAGCAGCTTGGAGTCGGGACAGGGAAGATCCCTCCACTTT. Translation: CASSLESGQGRSLHF. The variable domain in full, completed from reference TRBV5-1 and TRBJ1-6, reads KAGVTQTPRYLIKTRGQQVTLSCSPISGHRSVSWYQQTPGQGLQFLFEYFSETQRNKGNFPGRFSGRQFSNSRSEMNVSTLELGDSALYLCASSLESGQGRSLHFGNGTRLTVT.